This entry lists 8 T cell receptor beta chains sequenced from one sample in a study of CD8+ T cells in alopecia areata. Sequencing relied on a cDNA template that was reverse transcribed from extracted RNA. Sequencing used immunoSEQ multiplex PCR; TCRdb keeps in-frame clones, though not all of them. The sample has about 76,000 clones, around 61% seen once; the top ten hold about 20%. This sample's treatment: oral pan-JAK inhibitor, 5-10 mg twice daily. Material: CD8+ T cells sorted from blood, obtained at week 24, from a patient treated with tofacitinib. The receptors derive from a human donor with alopecia areata.

This clone was picked up a small number of times. This sequence joins TRBV5-1 and TRBJ2-7; a weak D match, TRBD2 (5 bases). CDR1 SGHRS and CDR2 YFSETQ come from the germline V gene. This CDR3 has 12 residues. Between the trimmed V and J ends, which lost 7 bases and 0 bases, there was a span of 8 bases. The CDR3 loop is CASGLSSYEQYF. CDR3 coding DNA: TGCGCCAGCGGACTGAGCTCCTACGAGCAGTACTTC. Full variable domain (missing parts from reference TRBV5-1 and TRBJ2-7): KAGVTQTPRYLIKTRGQQVTLSCSPISGHRSVSWYQQTPGQGLQFLFEYFSETQRNKGNFPGRFSGRQFSNSRSEMNVSTLELGDSALYLCASGLSSYEQYFGPGTRLTVT.

This rearrangement joins TRBV7-9 to TRBJ1-2; 7 bases align to TRBD1. The CDR3 length is 16 residues. Per the germline V gene, CDR1 is SEHNR and CDR2 is FQNEAQ (reference sequence). With V trimmed by 2 bases and J by 0 bases, 6 bases remained unmatched. The CDR3: CASSLSPTGTNYGYTF. Written as DNA, the CDR3 is TGTGCCAGCAGCTTATCTCCGACAGGGACTAACTATGGCTACACCTTC.

This rearrangement joins TRBV7-9 to TRBJ2-5, with 7 bases that match TRBD1. With V trimmed by 5 bases and J by 5 bases, 5 bases remained unmatched. The CDR3 length is 13 residues. CDR1 is SEHNR, CDR2 FQNEAQ, per germline (reference sequence). CDR3 protein: CASSLGQVETQYF. The DNA for the CDR3 is TGTGCCAGCAGCCTCGGACAGGTTGAGACCCAGTACTTC.

V gene TRBV4-3 combines with J gene TRBJ1-1; 8 nucleotides agree with TRBD1. Losses at the gene ends were 0 bases for V and 3 bases for J; bases not matched to a gene: 0. Germline CDR1 reads LGHNA; CDR2 reads YSLEER. The CDR3 has 14 residues. The CDR3 DNA reads TGCGCCAGCAGCCAAGAGACAGGGGACACTGAAGCTTTCTTT. This gives the protein CASSQETGDTEAFF.

This chain links TRBV5-6 with TRBJ2-5; TRBD1 agrees at 12 bases. From germline, CDR1 is SGHDT and CDR2 YYEEEE. CDR3 length: 17 residues. V gave up 2 bases and J gave up 4 bases; unmatched junction bases: 9. DNA for the CDR3: TGTGCCAGCAGCTTAGGATCCGGGACAGGGGGCGGAGAGACCCAGTACTTC. Translation gives CASSLGSGTGGGETQYF.

This clone was seen just once. This rearrangement joins TRBV9 to TRBJ2-1; 9 bases line up with TRBD2. V was clipped by 4 bases and J by 0 bases; unmatched bases: 5. The length of the CDR3 is 16 residues. CDR1 and CDR2 from the germline V gene are SGDLS and YYNGEE. CDR3 DNA: TGTGCCAGCAGCTTTTCAGCGGGGGGCTCCTACAATGAGCAGTTCTTC. Encoded protein: CASSFSAGGSYNEQFF.

The chain joins TRBV7-9 to TRBJ2-1, with TRBD1 matching over 10 bases. The germline gives CDR1 SEHNR, CDR2 FQNEAQ (reference sequence). The CDR3 extends over 16 amino acids. V gave up 1 base and J gave up 3 bases; unmatched junction bases: 3. CDR3 region: CASSLEGQGIYNEQFF. The CDR3, as DNA: TGTGCCAGCAGCTTAGAGGGACAGGGGATCTACAATGAGCAGTTCTTC.

In this sample, this clone turned up a few times. For the CDR3, the DNA is TGTGCCAGCAGCTTTATAATGTACAGTACCTACGAGCAGTACTTC. It is translated as CASSFIMYSTYEQYF. V is TRBV5-5 and J is TRBJ2-7; D call uncertain. The length of the CDR3 is 15 residues. CDR1 and CDR2 (germline): SGHKS, YYEKEE (reference sequence). V dropped 2 bases and J dropped 2 bases, with 14 bases sitting between them.